This is a list of T cell receptor beta chains from one sample in a study of blood T cell repertoires in COVID-19. Using immunoSEQ multiplex PCR, the repertoire was profiled, and TCRdb retains in-frame clones only, with some absent. The data contain under 200,000 clones, approximately 81% of them singletons. The sample was peripheral blood. Source of these receptors: a woman aged 55 to 70 with COVID-19, enrolled during active disease. Both conserved end residues are part of each CDR3. D genes are given only for firm matches. Clone size is shown for a subset of rows, as once, few, many or a class of expanded clone.

D	J	V	size	DNA	CDR3
.	TRBJ1-2	TRBV6-2/TRBV6-3	.	TGTGCCAGCAGCCCCACAGATAACTATGGCTACACCTTC	CASSPTDNYGYTF
.	TRBJ2-5	TRBV5-8	.	TGTGCCAGCAGCTTTCTAGGGGGCCAAGAGACCCAGTACTTC	CASSFLGGQETQYF
.	TRBJ1-1	TRBV11-2	.	TGTGCCAGCAGCTTAGGGGGTTTCAGGGTTGAAGCTTTCTTT	CASSLGGFRVEAFF
TRBD1	TRBJ1-2	TRBV5-1	.	TGCGCCAGCAGCCGAGCAGGGGGTAGTGGCTACACCTTC	CASSRAGGSGYTF
.	TRBJ1-6	TRBV6-5	.	TGTGCCAGCAGTTACTCCAAGCGAACCTTGGCTTCACCCCTCCACTTT	CASSYSKRTLASPLHF
.	TRBJ1-5	TRBV5-6	.	TGTGCCAGCAGCAAATTAACAGGGTCCGGCAATCAGCCCCAGCATTTT	CASSKLTGSGNQPQHF
TRBD1	TRBJ1-2	TRBV9	.	TGTGCCAGCAGCGTAGCTGGGACAGGGTACTATGGCTACACCTTC	CASSVAGTGYYGYTF
TRBD1	TRBJ2-7	TRBV9	.	TGTGCCAGCAGCATCTCGACAGGGCCAACCTACGAGCAGTACTTC	CASSISTGPTYEQYF
TRBD2	TRBJ2-1	TRBV6-5	few	TGTGCCAGCACCCCCGGGACTAGCGGACACAATGAGCAGTTCTTC	CASTPGTSGHNEQFF
TRBD1	TRBJ1-1	TRBV7-8	once	TGTGCCAGCAGTGGACAGGGGGCTTTAAACACTGAAGCTTTCTTT	CASSGQGALNTEAFF
TRBD1	TRBJ1-2	TRBV24-1	.	TGTGCCACCAGTGATTCCGGACAGGGGATTGACTATGGCTACACCTTC	CATSDSGQGIDYGYTF
TRBD2	TRBJ2-1	TRBV19	.	TGTGCCAGTAGTATGTCCGGACTAGCGGGGTACGAGCAGTTCTTC	CASSMSGLAGYEQFF
TRBD1	TRBJ1-1	TRBV4-1	once	TGCGCCAGCAGCCTTCTCCGCCGGGACAGGGGGCTAGGAACTGAAGCTTTCTTT	CASSLLRRDRGLGTEAFF
.	TRBJ1-4	TRBV5-1	.	TGCGCCAGCAGCCCTCACGGTTCTCCGCCGGAAAAACTGTTTTTT	CASSPHGSPPEKLFF
.	TRBJ2-1	TRBV9	.	TGTGCCAGCAGCGTACGTGAAGGGGCGAGAAATGAGCAGTTCTTC	CASSVREGARNEQFF
.	TRBJ2-7	TRBV7-2	.	TGTGCCAGCAGCTTCCGGGGATACGAGCAGTACTTC	CASSFRGYEQYF
.	TRBJ1-2	TRBV6-5	.	TGTGCCAGCAGCCGACCTGCGGATGGCTACACCTTC	CASSRPADGYTF
.	TRBJ1-5	TRBV27	.	TGTGCCAGCAGTCCGGCGGGACACTCGGGGGGAAGCAATCAGCCCCAGCATTTT	CASSPAGHSGGSNQPQHF
TRBD1	TRBJ1-1	TRBV18	.	TGTGCCAGCTCCCCTGGACAGGGTCGGGATGCTGAAGCTTTCTTT	CASSPGQGRDAEAFF
.	TRBJ1-1	TRBV24-1	once	TGTGCCACCAGTGACCAATACAGGGCTGAAGCTTTCTTT	CATSDQYRAEAFF
.	TRBJ1-2	TRBV7-6	.	TGTGCCAGCAGCTTGGGGACTACAGCCTCTAACTATGGCTACACCTTC	CASSLGTTASNYGYTF
.	TRBJ2-2	TRBV12-3/TRBV12-4	few	TGTGCCAGCAGTTTAAGGAGAACCGGGGAGCTGTTTTTT	CASSLRRTGELFF
.	TRBJ1-5	TRBV27	.	TGTGCCAGCAGTCCATCACCGAGACAATATAGCAATCAGCCCCAGCATTTT	CASSPSPRQYSNQPQHF
.	TRBJ1-1	TRBV7-6	few	TGTGCCAGCAGCGTGACAGGGAACACTGAAGCTTTCTTT	CASSVTGNTEAFF
.	TRBJ1-1	TRBV6-4	.	TGTGCCAGCAGTTGGCAGGAGAACACTGAAGCTTTCTTT	CASSWQENTEAFF
.	TRBJ1-3	TRBV7-2	few	TGTGCCAGCAGCTTAGGAGGGGGCTCTGGAAACACCATATATTTT	CASSLGGGSGNTIYF
.	TRBJ1-2	TRBV6-5	.	TGTGCCAGCAGTTACTCGACAGGTTACTATGGCTACACCTTC	CASSYSTGYYGYTF
TRBD1	TRBJ1-2	TRBV28	.	TGTGCCAGCAGGGAACAGGGGACGGGCTACACCTTC	CASREQGTGYTF
.	TRBJ1-3	TRBV29-1	.	TGCAGCGTTGTGCTAACAGCCGGAAACACCATATATTTT	CSVVLTAGNTIYF
.	TRBJ1-4	TRBV27	.	TGTGCCAGCAGTTTACGGATTAACAGGGTCGTTAGTGAAAAACTGTTTTTT	CASSLRINRVVSEKLFF
.	TRBJ1-1	TRBV5-1	.	TGCGCCAGCAGCAACGGTTTGAACACTGAAGCTTTCTTT	CASSNGLNTEAFF
TRBD1	TRBJ2-1	TRBV7-3	once	TGTGCCAGCAGCTTAGTGGGACAGGGAACGAATGAGGAGCAGTTCTTC	CASSLVGQGTNEEQFF
.	TRBJ1-1	TRBV3-1/TRBV3-2	.	TGTGCCAGCAGCCAAGTGGGAGGGAACACTGAAGCTTTCTTT	CASSQVGGNTEAFF
TRBD2	TRBJ2-7	TRBV6-5	.	TGTGCCAGCAGTTCCCCACGGACTAGCGGTCGTTACGAGCAGTACTTC	CASSSPRTSGRYEQYF
.	TRBJ1-4	TRBV19	.	TGTGCCAGTAGTCGAAGGGACATCGGTGATGAAAAACTGTTTTTT	CASSRRDIGDEKLFF
.	TRBJ1-6	TRBV6-2/TRBV6-3	.	TGTGCCAGCAGTAGCGGAGGGGTCTCCTATAATTCACCCCTCCACTTT	CASSSGGVSYNSPLHF
.	TRBJ1-6	TRBV30	.	TGTGCCTGGGGGTCCGGGTCCCTACTGTCACCCCTCCACTTT	CAWGSGSLLSPLHF
TRBD1	TRBJ1-2	TRBV7-9	once	TGTGCCAGCAGCCCGACAGGGGATTTAGGCTACACCTTC	CASSPTGDLGYTF
TRBD1	TRBJ1-5	TRBV30	.	TGTGCCTGGAGTCTCGGGACAGGACCCCAGCATTTT	CAWSLGTGPQHF
.	TRBJ2-7	TRBV4-2	once	TGTGCCAGCAGCCCCCTCGAGGGAGCGGAGGAGCAGTACTTC	CASSPLEGAEEQYF
.	TRBJ1-6	TRBV10-3	.	TGTGTCATCAAACTAACGTATAATTCACCCCTCCACTTT	CVIKLTYNSPLHF
TRBD1	TRBJ1-6	TRBV19	.	TGTGCCAGTAGTATACAAGGGACAGGGAGCTCCTATAATTCACCCCTCCACTTT	CASSIQGTGSSYNSPLHF
TRBD1	TRBJ1-1	TRBV2	.	TGTGCCAGCAGCGCGACAGGGGGAGCAACGGGTGAAGCTTTCTTT	CASSATGGATGEAFF
TRBD2	TRBJ2-3	TRBV5-1	.	TGCGCCAGCAGCTTTGTAGCGGGAGTAAGAGATACGCAGTATTTT	CASSFVAGVRDTQYF
TRBD1	TRBJ1-5	TRBV7-3	.	TGTGCCAGCAGCTTCGACGGGACAGGTAACAATCAGCCCCAGCATTTT	CASSFDGTGNNQPQHF